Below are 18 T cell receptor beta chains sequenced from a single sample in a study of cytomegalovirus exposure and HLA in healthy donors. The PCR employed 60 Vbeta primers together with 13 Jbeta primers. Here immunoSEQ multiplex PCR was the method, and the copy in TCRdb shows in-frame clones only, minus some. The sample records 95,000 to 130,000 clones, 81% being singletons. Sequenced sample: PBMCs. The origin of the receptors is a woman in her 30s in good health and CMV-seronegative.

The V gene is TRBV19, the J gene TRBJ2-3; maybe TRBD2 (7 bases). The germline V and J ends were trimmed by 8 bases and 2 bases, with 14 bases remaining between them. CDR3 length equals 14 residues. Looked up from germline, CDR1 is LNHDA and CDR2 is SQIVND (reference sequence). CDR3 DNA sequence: TGTGCCAGTTCCCCGGGGGGCCACACAGATACGCAGTATTTT. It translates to CASSPGGHTDTQYF.

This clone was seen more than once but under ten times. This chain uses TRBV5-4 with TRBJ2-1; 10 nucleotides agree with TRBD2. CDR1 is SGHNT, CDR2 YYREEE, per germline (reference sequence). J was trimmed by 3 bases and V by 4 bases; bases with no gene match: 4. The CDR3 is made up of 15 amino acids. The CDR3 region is CASSRSGRDYNEQFF. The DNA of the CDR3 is TGTGCCAGCAGCCGGAGCGGGAGGGACTACAATGAGCAGTTCTTC.

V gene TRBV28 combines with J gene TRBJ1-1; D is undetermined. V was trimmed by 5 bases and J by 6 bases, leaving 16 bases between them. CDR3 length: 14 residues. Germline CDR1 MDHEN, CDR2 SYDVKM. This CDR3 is CASSEGGLGAEAFF. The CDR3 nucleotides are TGTGCCAGCAGTGAGGGAGGGCTCGGGGCTGAAGCTTTCTTT.

In nucleotides, the CDR3 is TGCGCCAGCAGCCAAGATCCCCTCGAGCAGTACTTC. Protein: CASSQDPLEQYF. The chain combines TRBV4-1 with TRBJ2-7; D call uncertain. The CDR3 has 12 amino acids. CDR1 MGHRA and CDR2 YSYEKL come from the germline V gene. Trimming pared 0 bases from V and 6 bases from J, leaving 6 bases between.

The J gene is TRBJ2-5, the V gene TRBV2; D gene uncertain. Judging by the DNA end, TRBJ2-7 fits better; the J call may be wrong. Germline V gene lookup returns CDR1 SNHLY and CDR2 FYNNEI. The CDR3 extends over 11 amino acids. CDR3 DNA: TGTGCCAGCAGCCTAGACTACGAGCAGTACTTC. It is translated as CASSLDYEQYF.

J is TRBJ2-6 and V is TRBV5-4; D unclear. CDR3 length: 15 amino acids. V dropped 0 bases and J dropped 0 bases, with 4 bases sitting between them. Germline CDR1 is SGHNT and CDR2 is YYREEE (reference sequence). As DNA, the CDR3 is TGTGCCAGCAGCTTGGTAAACTCTGGGGCCAACGTCCTGACTTTC. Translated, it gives CASSLVNSGANVLTF.

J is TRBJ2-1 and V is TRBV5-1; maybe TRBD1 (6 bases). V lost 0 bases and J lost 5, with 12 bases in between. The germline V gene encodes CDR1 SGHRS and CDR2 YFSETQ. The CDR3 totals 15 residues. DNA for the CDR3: TGCGCCAGCAGCTTGGCAGGGGCCCTCGACAATGAGCAGTTCTTC. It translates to CASSLAGALDNEQFF.

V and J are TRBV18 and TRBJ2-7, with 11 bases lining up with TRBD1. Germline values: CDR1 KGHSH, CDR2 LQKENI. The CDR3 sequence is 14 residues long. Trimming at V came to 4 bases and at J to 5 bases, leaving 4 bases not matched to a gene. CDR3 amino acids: CASSHGTGGNEQYF. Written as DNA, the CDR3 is TGTGCCAGCTCACATGGGACAGGGGGAAACGAGCAGTACTTC.

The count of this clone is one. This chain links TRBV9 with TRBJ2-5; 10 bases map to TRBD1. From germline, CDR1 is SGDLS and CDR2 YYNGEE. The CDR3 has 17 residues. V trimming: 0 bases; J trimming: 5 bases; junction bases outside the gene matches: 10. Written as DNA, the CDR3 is TGTGCCAGCAGCGTAGCCCCTGGACAGGGGGATTTGGAGACCCAGTACTTC. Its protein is CASSVAPGQGDLETQYF.

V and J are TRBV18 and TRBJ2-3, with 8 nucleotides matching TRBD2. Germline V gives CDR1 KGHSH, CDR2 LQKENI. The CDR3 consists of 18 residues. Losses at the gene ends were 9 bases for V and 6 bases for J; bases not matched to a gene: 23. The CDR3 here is CASNHEGPSGSLGDTQYF. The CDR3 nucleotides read TGTGCCAGTAACCATGAAGGGCCGAGCGGGAGTCTTGGGGATACGCAGTATTTT.

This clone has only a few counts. CDR3 protein: CASSYPLNSNYGYTF. CDR3 DNA: TGTGCCAGCAGTTACCCACTCAATTCCAACTATGGCTACACCTTC. The rearrangement uses TRBV6-6 and TRBJ1-2; unclear D gene. Per germline, CDR1 MNHNY and CDR2 SVGAGI (reference sequence). This CDR3 is built from 15 residues. V was cut by 2 bases and J by 2 bases, with 12 bases left in between.

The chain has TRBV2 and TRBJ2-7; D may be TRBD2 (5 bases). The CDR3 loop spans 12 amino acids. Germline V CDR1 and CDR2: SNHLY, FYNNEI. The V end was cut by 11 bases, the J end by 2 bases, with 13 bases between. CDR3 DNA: TGTGCCGGCGGGCGCTTTACCTACGAGCAGTACTTC. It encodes CAGGRFTYEQYF. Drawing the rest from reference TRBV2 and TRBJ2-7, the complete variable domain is EPEVTQTPSHQVTQMGQEVILRCVPISNHLYFYWYRQILGQKVEFLVSFYNNEISEKSEIFDDQFSVERPDGSNFTLKIRSTKLEDSAMYFCAGGRFTYEQYFGPGTRLTVT.

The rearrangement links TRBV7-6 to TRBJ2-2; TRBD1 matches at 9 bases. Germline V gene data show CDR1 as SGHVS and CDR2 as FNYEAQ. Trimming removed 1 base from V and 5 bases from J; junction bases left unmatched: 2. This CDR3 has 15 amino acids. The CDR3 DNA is TGTGCCAGCAGCTTAGGGACAGGGGAGACCGGGGAGCTGTTTTTT. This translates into CASSLGTGETGELFF. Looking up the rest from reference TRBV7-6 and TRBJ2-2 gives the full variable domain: GAGVSQSPRYKVTKRGQDVALRCDPISGHVSLYWYRQALGQGPEFLTYFNYEAQQDKSGLPNDRFSAERPEGSISTLTIQRTEQRDSAMYRCASSLGTGETGELFFGEGSRLTVL.

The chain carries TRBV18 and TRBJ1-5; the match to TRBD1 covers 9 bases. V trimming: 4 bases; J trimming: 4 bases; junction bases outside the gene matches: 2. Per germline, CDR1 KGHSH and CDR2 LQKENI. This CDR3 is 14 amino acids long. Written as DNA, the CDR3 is TGTGCCAGCTCACGGGACAGGGATAATCAGCCCCAGCATTTT. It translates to CASSRDRDNQPQHF. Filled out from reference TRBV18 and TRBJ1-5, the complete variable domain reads NAGVMQNPRHLVRRRGQEARLRCSPMKGHSHVYWYRQLPEEGLKFMVYLQKENIIDESGMPKERFSAEFPKEGPSILRIQQVVRGDSAAYFCASSRDRDNQPQHFGDGTRLSIL.

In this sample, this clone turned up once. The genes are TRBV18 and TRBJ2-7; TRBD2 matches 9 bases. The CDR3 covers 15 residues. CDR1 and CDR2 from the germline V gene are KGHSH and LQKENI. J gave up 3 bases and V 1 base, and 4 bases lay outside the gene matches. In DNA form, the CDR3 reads TGTGCCAGCTCACCACGGACTAGCGCAGACTACGAGCAGTACTTC. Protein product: CASSPRTSADYEQYF.

The CDR3 bases are TGTGCCATCGGCCGGGGTGCTGAAGCTTTCTTT. It is translated as CAIGRGAEAFF. V gene TRBV10-3 combines with J gene TRBJ1-1, with D uncertain. The V and J ends lost 8 bases and 6 bases respectively, with 10 bases between them. Germline CDR1 reads ENHRY; CDR2 reads SYGVKD. The CDR3 is 11 amino acids.

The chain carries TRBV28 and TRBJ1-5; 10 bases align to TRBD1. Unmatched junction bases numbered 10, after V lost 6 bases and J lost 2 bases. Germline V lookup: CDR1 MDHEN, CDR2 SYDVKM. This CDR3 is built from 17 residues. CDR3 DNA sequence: TGTGCCAGCAGCGTGGACAGGGGGGTTTCGCGCAATCAGCCCCAGCATTTT. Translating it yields CASSVDRGVSRNQPQHF.

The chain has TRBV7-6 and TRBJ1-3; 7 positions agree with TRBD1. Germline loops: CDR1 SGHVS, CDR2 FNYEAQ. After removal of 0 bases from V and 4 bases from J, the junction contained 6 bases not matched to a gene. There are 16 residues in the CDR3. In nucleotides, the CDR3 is TGTGCCAGCAGCTTAGCGTACAGGGGTTTCGGAAACACCATATATTTT. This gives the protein CASSLAYRGFGNTIYF.